This T cell receptor (beta chain) was observed in a study of T cell responses to AZD1222 COVID-19 vaccine. Produced via immunoSEQ multiplex PCR; TCRdb's table is partial and in-frame only. The sample holds roughly 85,000 clones, roughly 90% seen once. In regard to this clone: Its matching antigen is unknown.

Germline CDR1 and CDR2: GTSNPN and SVGIG (reference sequence). The CDR3 sequence is 15 residues long. V was pared by 3 bases and J by 5 bases, with 19 bases between. Whole-study results and caveats: Along spike, vaccine-associated CD4 TCRs were found throughout, with dominance at 160-218 and 743-854. Sampling captured repertoires only after the peak T cell response. A reported finding is that nearly half of spike-specific TCRs target unmutated variant regions. Among those given AZD1222, only 5 to 7 were seropositive at baseline.

The source was peripheral blood, collected on day 0 of MenACWY control vaccination. The chain employs TRBV30 and TRBJ1-2, with TRBD1 as a possible D gene (5 bases). The receptor comes from an adult in good health. This chain's CDR3 is CAWRGQLIDFYGYTF. CDR3 nucleotide sequence: TGTGCCTGGAGGGGGCAGCTGATTGACTTTTATGGCTACACCTTC. Complete variable domain (other parts from reference TRBV30 and TRBJ1-2): SQTIHQWPATLVQPVGSPLSLECTVEGTSNPNLYWYRQAAGRGLQLLFYSVGIGQISSEVPQNLSASRPQDRQFILSSKKLLLSDSGFYLCAWRGQLIDFYGYTFGSGTRLTVV.